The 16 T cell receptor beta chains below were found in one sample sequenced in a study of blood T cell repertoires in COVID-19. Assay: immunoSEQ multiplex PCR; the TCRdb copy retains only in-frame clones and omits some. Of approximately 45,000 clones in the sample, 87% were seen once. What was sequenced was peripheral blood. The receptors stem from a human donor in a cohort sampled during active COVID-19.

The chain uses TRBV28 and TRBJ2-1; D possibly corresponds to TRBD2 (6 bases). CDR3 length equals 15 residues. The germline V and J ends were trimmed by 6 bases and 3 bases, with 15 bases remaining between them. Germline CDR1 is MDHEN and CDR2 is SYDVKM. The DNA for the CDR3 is TGTGCCAGCAGGGGATCTCTAGCGTACTACAATGAGCAGTTCTTC. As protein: CASRGSLAYYNEQFF.

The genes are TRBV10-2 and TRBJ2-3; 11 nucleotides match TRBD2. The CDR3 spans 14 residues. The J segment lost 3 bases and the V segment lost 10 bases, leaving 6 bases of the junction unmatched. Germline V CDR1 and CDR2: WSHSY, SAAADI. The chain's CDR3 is CATLAGVETDTQYF. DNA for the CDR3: TGCGCCACACTAGCGGGAGTCGAGACAGATACGCAGTATTTT.

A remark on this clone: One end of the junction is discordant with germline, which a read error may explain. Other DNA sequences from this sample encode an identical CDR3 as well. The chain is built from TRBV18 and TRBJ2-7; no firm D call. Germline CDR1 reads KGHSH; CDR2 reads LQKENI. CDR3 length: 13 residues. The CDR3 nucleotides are TGTGCCAGCTCACTAAGCGAGTCCTACGAGCAATACTTC. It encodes CASSLSESYEQYF. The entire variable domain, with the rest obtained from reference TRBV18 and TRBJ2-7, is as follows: NAGVMQNPRHLVRRRGQEARLRCSPMKGHSHVYWYRQLPEEGLKFMVYLQKENIIDESGMPKERFSAEFPKEGPSILRIQQVVRGDSAAYFCASSLSESYEQYFGPGTRLTVT.

The DNA of the CDR3 is TGTGCCAGCAGCCCTGAGGTCTTTAGCACAGATACGCAGTATTTT. This sequence encodes CASSPEVFSTDTQYF. The chain carries TRBV7-3 and TRBJ2-3; D uncertain. The germline V gene has CDR1 SGHTA and CDR2 FQGTGA. This CDR3 is 15 amino acids long. With 5 bases removed from V and 0 bases from J, the gap between germline ends came to 12 bases.

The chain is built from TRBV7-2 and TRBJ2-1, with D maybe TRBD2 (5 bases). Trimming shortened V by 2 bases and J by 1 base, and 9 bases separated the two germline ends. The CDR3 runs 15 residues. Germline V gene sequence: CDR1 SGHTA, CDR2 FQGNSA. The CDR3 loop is CASSLFWRSYNEQFF. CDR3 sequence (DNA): TGTGCCAGCAGCTTATTTTGGAGGTCCTACAATGAGCAGTTCTTC.

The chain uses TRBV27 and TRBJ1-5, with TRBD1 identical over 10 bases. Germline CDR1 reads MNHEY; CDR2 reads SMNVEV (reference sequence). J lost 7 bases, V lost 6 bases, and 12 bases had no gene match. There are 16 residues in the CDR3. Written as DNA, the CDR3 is TGTGCCAGCAGAGACTCGACAGGGGGCCCCAGCCAGCCCCAGCATTTT. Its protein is CASRDSTGGPSQPQHF.

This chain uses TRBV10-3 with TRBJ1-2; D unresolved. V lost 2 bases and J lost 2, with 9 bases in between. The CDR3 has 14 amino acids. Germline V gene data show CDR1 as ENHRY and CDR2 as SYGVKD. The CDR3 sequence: CAISEGGRNYGYTF. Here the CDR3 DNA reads TGTGCCATCAGTGAGGGAGGGAGGAACTATGGCTACACCTTC.

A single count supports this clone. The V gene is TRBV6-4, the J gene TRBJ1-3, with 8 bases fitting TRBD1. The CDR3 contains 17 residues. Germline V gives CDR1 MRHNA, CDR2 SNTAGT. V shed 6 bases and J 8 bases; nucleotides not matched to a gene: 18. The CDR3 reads CASRIKDREDGDDTIYF. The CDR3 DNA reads TGTGCCAGCAGGATCAAGGACAGGGAGGACGGTGATGACACCATATATTTT.

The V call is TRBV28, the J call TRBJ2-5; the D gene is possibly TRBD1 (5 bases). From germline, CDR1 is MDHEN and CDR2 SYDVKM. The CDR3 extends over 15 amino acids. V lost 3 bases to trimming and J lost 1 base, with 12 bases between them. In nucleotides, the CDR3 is TGTGCCAGCAGTTTGTGGGGCGGCCTCCAAGAGACCCAGTACTTC. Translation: CASSLWGGLQETQYF.

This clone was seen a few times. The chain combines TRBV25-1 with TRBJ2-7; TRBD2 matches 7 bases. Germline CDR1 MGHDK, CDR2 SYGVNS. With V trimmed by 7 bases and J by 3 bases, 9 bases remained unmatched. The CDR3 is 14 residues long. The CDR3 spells CASTQAGSNYEQYF. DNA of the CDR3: TGTGCCAGCACTCAAGCGGGATCAAACTACGAGCAGTACTTC.

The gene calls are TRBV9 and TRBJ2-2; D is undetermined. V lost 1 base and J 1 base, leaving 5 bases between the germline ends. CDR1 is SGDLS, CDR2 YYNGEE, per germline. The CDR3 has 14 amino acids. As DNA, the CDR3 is TGTGCCAGCAGCGTAACCGGGAACACCGGGGAGCTGTTTTTT. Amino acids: CASSVTGNTGELFF.

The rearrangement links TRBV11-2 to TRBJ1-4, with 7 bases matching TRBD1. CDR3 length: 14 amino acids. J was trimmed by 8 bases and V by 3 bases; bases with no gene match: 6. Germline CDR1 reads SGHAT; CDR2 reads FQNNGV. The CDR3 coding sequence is TGTGCCAGCAGCTTCGGGACAGCCGGCGAAAAACTGTTTTTT. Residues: CASSFGTAGEKLFF. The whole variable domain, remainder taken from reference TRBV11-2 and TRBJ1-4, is EAGVAQSPRYKIIEKRQSVAFWCNPISGHATLYWYQQILGQGPKLLIQFQNNGVVDDSQLPKDRFSAERLKGVDSTLKIQPAKLEDSAVYLCASSFGTAGEKLFFGSGTQLSVL.

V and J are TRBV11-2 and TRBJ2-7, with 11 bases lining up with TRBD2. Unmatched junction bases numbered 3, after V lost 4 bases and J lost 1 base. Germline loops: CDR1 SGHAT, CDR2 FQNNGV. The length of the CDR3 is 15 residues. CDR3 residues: CASSSLAGESYEQYF. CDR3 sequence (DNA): TGTGCCAGCAGCTCACTAGCGGGAGAGTCCTACGAGCAGTACTTC.

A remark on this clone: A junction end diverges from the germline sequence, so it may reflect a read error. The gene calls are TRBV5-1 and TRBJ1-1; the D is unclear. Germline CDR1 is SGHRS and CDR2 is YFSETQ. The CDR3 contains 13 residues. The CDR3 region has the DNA TGCGCCAGCAGCTCCTTGGGCCCAAGAACCCCCAGCTTT. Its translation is CASSSLGPRTPSF.

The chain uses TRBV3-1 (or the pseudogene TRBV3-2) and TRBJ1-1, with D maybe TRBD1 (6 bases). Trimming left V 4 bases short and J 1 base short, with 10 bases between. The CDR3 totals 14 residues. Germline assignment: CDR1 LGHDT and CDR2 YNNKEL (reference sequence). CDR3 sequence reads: CASSPGTSNTEAFF. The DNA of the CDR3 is TGTGCCAGCAGCCCCGGGACATCGAACACTGAAGCTTTCTTT.

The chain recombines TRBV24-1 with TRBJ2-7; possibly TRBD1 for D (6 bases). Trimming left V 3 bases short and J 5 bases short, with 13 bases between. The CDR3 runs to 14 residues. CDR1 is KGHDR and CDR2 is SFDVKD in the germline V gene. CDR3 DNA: TGTGCCACCAGTGATCGCTACAGGGAAGACGAGCAGTACTTC. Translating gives CATSDRYREDEQYF.